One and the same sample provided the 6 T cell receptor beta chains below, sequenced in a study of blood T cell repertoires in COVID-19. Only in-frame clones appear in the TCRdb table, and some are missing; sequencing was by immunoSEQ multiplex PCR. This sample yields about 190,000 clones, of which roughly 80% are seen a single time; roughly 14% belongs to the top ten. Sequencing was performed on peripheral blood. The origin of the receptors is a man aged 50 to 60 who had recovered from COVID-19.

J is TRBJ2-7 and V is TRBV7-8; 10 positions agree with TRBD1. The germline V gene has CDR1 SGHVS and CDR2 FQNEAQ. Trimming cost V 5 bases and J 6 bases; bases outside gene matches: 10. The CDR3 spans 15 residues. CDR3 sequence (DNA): TGTGCCAGCAGCCCAAGAGACAGGGGGCACTCCGAGCAGTACTTC. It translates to CASSPRDRGHSEQYF.

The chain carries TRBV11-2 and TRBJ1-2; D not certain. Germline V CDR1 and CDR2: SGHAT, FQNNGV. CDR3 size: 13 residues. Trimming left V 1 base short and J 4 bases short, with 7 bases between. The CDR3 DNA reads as TGTGCCAGCAGCTTAGGGGCAGCCTATGGCTACACCTTC. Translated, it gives CASSLGAAYGYTF.

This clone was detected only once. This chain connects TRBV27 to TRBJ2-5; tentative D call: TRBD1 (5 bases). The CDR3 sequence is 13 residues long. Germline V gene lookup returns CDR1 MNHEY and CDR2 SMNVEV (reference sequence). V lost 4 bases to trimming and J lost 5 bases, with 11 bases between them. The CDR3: CASSSAGRETQYF. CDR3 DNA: TGTGCCAGCAGTTCGGCAGGGCGGGAGACCCAGTACTTC.

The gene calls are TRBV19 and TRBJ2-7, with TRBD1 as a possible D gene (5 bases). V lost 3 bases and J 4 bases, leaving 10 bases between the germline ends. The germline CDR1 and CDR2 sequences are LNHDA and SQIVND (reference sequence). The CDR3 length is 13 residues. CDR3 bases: TGTGCCAGTAGTATGGACACCCAATACGAGCAGTACTTC. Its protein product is CASSMDTQYEQYF.

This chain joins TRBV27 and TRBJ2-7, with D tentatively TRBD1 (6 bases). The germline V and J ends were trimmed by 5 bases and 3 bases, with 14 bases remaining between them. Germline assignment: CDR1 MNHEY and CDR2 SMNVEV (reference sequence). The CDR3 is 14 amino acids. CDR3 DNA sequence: TGTGCCAGCAGTACCAATCCAGGGGACTACGAGCAGTACTTC. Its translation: CASSTNPGDYEQYF.

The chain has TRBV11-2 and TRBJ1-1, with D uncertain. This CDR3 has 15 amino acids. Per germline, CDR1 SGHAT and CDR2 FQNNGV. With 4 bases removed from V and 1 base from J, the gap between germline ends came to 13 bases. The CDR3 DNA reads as TGTGCCAGCAGCTCAGGACTGCGTGGGAACACTGAAGCTTTCTTT. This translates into CASSSGLRGNTEAFF.